These T cell receptor beta chains were read from a single sample in a study of blood T cells in healthy people across ages. TCRdb redid the calling of the 5' RACE reads with MiXCR, one entry per CDR3 protein. The sample yields more than 700,000 distinct CDR3 sequences, more than 35% seen once. What was sequenced was blood. The receptors shown here come from an elderly man in good health. Both conserved end residues are part of each CDR3. D genes are given only for firm matches. Expanded clones get a size class; other rows say once, few or many, or leave the size out.

V: TRBV6-5
size: NA
J: TRBJ2-7
D: TRBD2
DNA: TGTGCCAGCAGTTACAGGCGGGGGGCCTACAATGAGCAGTACTTC
CDR3: CASSYRRGAYNEQYF

V: TRBV7-2
size: few
J: TRBJ2-3
D: NA
DNA: TGTGCCAGCAGCCTGGGACCTCATAACACAGATACGCAGTATTTT
CDR3: CASSLGPHNTDTQYF

V: TRBV20-1
size: NA
J: TRBJ1-6
D: NA
DNA: TGCAGTGCTAGACACAGGACAGAGGCGGGTAATTCACCCCTCCACTTT
CDR3: CSARHRTEAGNSPLHF

V: TRBV7-9
size: NA
J: TRBJ2-1
D: NA
DNA: TGTGCCACCGAGCCGACATCCTCCTACAATGAGCAGTTCTTC
CDR3: CATEPTSSYNEQFF

V: TRBV14
size: once
J: TRBJ1-1
D: NA
DNA: TGTGCCAGCAGCCAAGATTCGACTGGTAGAGCTTTCTTT
CDR3: CASSQDSTGRAFF

V: TRBV14
size: NA
J: TRBJ2-2
D: NA
DNA: TGTGCCAGCAGCCAAGATCTCACCTTTAACACCGGGGAGCTGTTTTTT
CDR3: CASSQDLTFNTGELFF

V: TRBV20-1
size: few
J: TRBJ1-2
D: TRBD1
DNA: TGCAGTGCTATACCGACAGGGGTCAGTGGCTACACCTTC
CDR3: CSAIPTGVSGYTF

V: TRBV4-1
size: NA
J: TRBJ2-3
D: TRBD2
DNA: TGCGCCAGCAGCCAAGACCCGGGACTAGCGGGAGGAGAGGGGCCCACAGATACGCAGTATTTT
CDR3: CASSQDPGLAGGEGPTDTQYF

V: TRBV7-9
size: NA
J: TRBJ2-7
D: NA
DNA: TGTGCCAGCAGCTTTAGCGCCGGCGAGCAGTACTTC
CDR3: CASSFSAGEQYF

V: TRBV14
size: few
J: TRBJ2-3
D: NA
DNA: TGTGCCAGCAGCCAAGATCGTGCTAGCTCAGATACGCAGTATTTT
CDR3: CASSQDRASSDTQYF

V: TRBV9
size: NA
J: TRBJ2-1
D: TRBD2
DNA: TGTGCCAGCAGCCCTGTCGGGAAGACTAGCGGCCCAGAGACCTACAATGAGCAGTTCTTC
CDR3: CASSPVGKTSGPETYNEQFF

V: TRBV29-1
size: NA
J: TRBJ1-2
D: NA
DNA: TGCAGCGTTAACGACTATGGCTACACCTTC
CDR3: CSVNDYGYTF

V: TRBV7-3
size: NA
J: TRBJ2-2
D: NA
DNA: TGTGCCAGCAGCCCACTAAATCGGGCCGGGGAGCTGTTTTTT
CDR3: CASSPLNRAGELFF

V: TRBV2
size: few
J: TRBJ2-5
D: TRBD2
DNA: TGTGCCAGCGAGGGACGAGCGGGAGTATATGAGCAGTACTTC
CDR3: CASEGRAGVYEQYF

V: TRBV9
size: NA
J: TRBJ2-7
D: NA
DNA: TGTGCCAGCAGCGTAGGCGGGGACCCCAACGCCAACGAGCAGTACTTC
CDR3: CASSVGGDPNANEQYF

V: TRBV4-3
size: NA
J: TRBJ2-5
D: TRBD2
DNA: TGCGCCAGCAGCCAAGGGACTAGCGAACCCGAACAAGAGACCCAGGACTTC
CDR3: CASSQGTSEPEQETQDF

V: TRBV10-3
size: few
J: TRBJ2-5
D: NA
DNA: TGTGCCATCAGTGACGTCGGGGGCCAAGAGACCCAGTACTTC
CDR3: CAISDVGGQETQYF

V: TRBV6-2/TRBV6-3
size: NA
J: TRBJ1-2
D: NA
DNA: TGTGCCAGCAGTGACGGGTACTATGGCCACACCTTC
CDR3: CASSDGYYGHTF

V: TRBV20-1
size: few
J: TRBJ2-6
D: TRBD2
DNA: TGCAGTGCTAGCCCGCGGGGGGCAGGTACTGGGGCCAACGTCCTGACTTTC
CDR3: CSASPRGAGTGANVLTF

V: TRBV10-3
size: few
J: TRBJ2-6
D: NA
DNA: TGTGCCATCAGTGATGGCGGCAACTCTGGGGCCAACGTCCTGACTTTC
CDR3: CAISDGGNSGANVLTF

V: TRBV12-3/TRBV12-4
size: many
J: TRBJ2-3
D: TRBD2
DNA: TGTGCCAGCAGCCCAGGACTAGCGTCTAGCACAGATACGCAGTATTTT
CDR3: CASSPGLASSTDTQYF

V: TRBV20-1
size: NA
J: TRBJ2-6
D: NA
DNA: TGCAGTGCCGCCGACAGACCGAGCTCTGGGGCCAACGTCCTGACTTTC
CDR3: CSAADRPSSGANVLTF

V: TRBV3-1
size: NA
J: TRBJ1-5
D: TRBD1
DNA: TGTGCCAGCAGCCAAACCACCGGGACAGGGGGCTCTCAGCCCCAGCATTTT
CDR3: CASSQTTGTGGSQPQHF

V: TRBV4-2
size: NA
J: TRBJ2-1
D: NA
DNA: TGTGCCAGCAGCCAGTTCCCCTCGCGGGGTGTCTCCTACAATGAGCAGTTCTTC
CDR3: CASSQFPSRGVSYNEQFF

V: TRBV12-3/TRBV12-4
size: few
J: TRBJ1-6
D: TRBD1
DNA: TGTGCCAGCAGTTCCTCCGGGACAGCTAATTCACCCCTCCACTTT
CDR3: CASSSSGTANSPLHF

V: TRBV4-1
size: NA
J: TRBJ1-4
D: NA
DNA: TGCGCCAGCAGCCAAGAGGGGCAGGGAAGGGAAAAACTGTTTTTT
CDR3: CASSQEGQGREKLFF

V: TRBV29-1
size: once
J: TRBJ2-3
D: TRBD1
DNA: TGCAGCGTTGGCCGACAGGGTATAGTCACAGATACGCAGTATTTT
CDR3: CSVGRQGIVTDTQYF

V: TRBV20-1
size: few
J: TRBJ2-5
D: NA
DNA: TGCAGTGCTAGTCGGAAAAAAGAGACCCAGTACTTC
CDR3: CSASRKKETQYF

V: TRBV20-1
size: NA
J: TRBJ2-2
D: NA
DNA: TGCAGTGCTAGGGCCAGGGGGGTAACCGGGGAGCTGTTTTTT
CDR3: CSARARGVTGELFF

V: TRBV3-1
size: NA
J: TRBJ2-2
D: TRBD2
DNA: TGTGCCAGCAGCCTCATAGCGGGCCTAGCAGGCACCGGGGAGCTGTTTTTT
CDR3: CASSLIAGLAGTGELFF

V: TRBV7-2
size: NA
J: TRBJ1-1
D: NA
DNA: TGTGCCAGCAGCTTCCTCGGAGCGGTCGGCACTGAAGCTTTCTTT
CDR3: CASSFLGAVGTEAFF

V: TRBV20-1
size: NA
J: TRBJ2-7
D: NA
DNA: TGCAGTGCTAGCCAATCGAGGAACAATGAGCAGTACTTC
CDR3: CSASQSRNNEQYF

V: TRBV20-1
size: few
J: TRBJ2-5
D: NA
DNA: TGCAGTGCTAGAGATCCGGGGACACAAACCCAAGAGACCCAGTACTTC
CDR3: CSARDPGTQTQETQYF

V: TRBV20-1
size: NA
J: TRBJ2-1
D: TRBD2
DNA: TGCAGTGCTAGAACAAGTTTTATAGCGGGGCCCTCGGAAAAGCAGTTCTTC
CDR3: CSARTSFIAGPSEKQFF

V: TRBV15
size: many
J: TRBJ2-5
D: NA
DNA: TGTGCCACCAGCAGATCGATAGGTGTAGAGACCCAGTACTTC
CDR3: CATSRSIGVETQYF

V: TRBV28
size: NA
J: TRBJ1-5
D: NA
DNA: TGTGCCAACCAGGGAAGTAATCAGCCCCAGCATTTT
CDR3: CANQGSNQPQHF

V: TRBV7-3
size: NA
J: TRBJ2-2
D: TRBD2
DNA: TGTGCCAGCAGCCCCATAGCGGGAGCGGTCGGGGAGCTGTTTTTT
CDR3: CASSPIAGAVGELFF

V: TRBV3-1
size: few
J: TRBJ2-1
D: NA
DNA: TGTGCCAGCAGCCAAGCGGTAGCGCTAGGGGGCAATGAGCAGTTCTTC
CDR3: CASSQAVALGGNEQFF

V: TRBV25-1
size: NA
J: TRBJ2-6
D: NA
DNA: TGTGCCAGCAGTGAGTCGAAACAGGTCTCTGGGGCCAACGTCCTGACTTTC
CDR3: CASSESKQVSGANVLTF

V: TRBV5-1
size: NA
J: TRBJ2-7
D: NA
DNA: TGCGCCAGCAGCTTGACAGACAACTCCTACGAGCAGTACTTC
CDR3: CASSLTDNSYEQYF

V: TRBV29-1
size: NA
J: TRBJ1-5
D: NA
DNA: TGCAGCGTTGACTCCGGACCCAATCAGCCCCAGCATTTT
CDR3: CSVDSGPNQPQHF

V: TRBV3-1
size: NA
J: TRBJ2-3
D: TRBD2
DNA: TGTGCCAGCAGCCAAGATGCGGGGGCAGATACGCAGTATTTT
CDR3: CASSQDAGADTQYF

V: TRBV28
size: many
J: TRBJ2-7
D: NA
DNA: TGTGCCAGCACAACGGGGGGCCACGAGCAGTACTTC
CDR3: CASTTGGHEQYF

V: TRBV29-1
size: NA
J: TRBJ1-1
D: NA
DNA: TGCAGCGTTGAAGTCAGGGGAGGGTTGAACACTGAAACTTTCTTT
CDR3: CSVEVRGGLNTETFF

V: TRBV12-3/TRBV12-4
size: NA
J: TRBJ2-7
D: TRBD2
DNA: TGTGCCAGCAGTTTCGATTTGCGGGAGGCAGCCTACGAGCAGTACTTC
CDR3: CASSFDLREAAYEQYF

V: TRBV27
size: NA
J: TRBJ2-7
D: NA
DNA: TGTGCCAGCAGTTTTAGTTTTTCCTCCGAGCAGTACTTC
CDR3: CASSFSFSSEQYF

V: TRBV20-1
size: NA
J: TRBJ1-5
D: NA
DNA: TGCAGTGCCCGAGCAGGGGACGGAGCTAGCAATCAGCCCCAGCATTTT
CDR3: CSARAGDGASNQPQHF

V: TRBV9
size: few
J: TRBJ2-7
D: NA
DNA: TGTGCCAGCAGCGCATCACCCAATTACGACGAGCAGTACTTC
CDR3: CASSASPNYDEQYF

V: TRBV20-1
size: once
J: TRBJ1-1
D: NA
DNA: TGCAGTGCTAGGGGGCAGGGATACACTGAAGCTTTCTTT
CDR3: CSARGQGYTEAFF

V: TRBV5-1
size: NA
J: TRBJ2-5
D: TRBD1
DNA: TGCGCCAGCAGCTTGGAGGACAGGGTGGATGAGCAGTACTTC
CDR3: CASSLEDRVDEQYF

V: TRBV30
size: NA
J: TRBJ1-2
D: TRBD1
DNA: TGTGCCTGGAGTGTAGGGGGCGGGGGCTACACCTTC
CDR3: CAWSVGGGGYTF

V: TRBV19
size: NA
J: TRBJ1-5
D: TRBD1
DNA: TGTGCCAGTAGTATACAGGGGGCTGAGGGTCAGCCCCAGCATTTT
CDR3: CASSIQGAEGQPQHF

V: TRBV28
size: NA
J: TRBJ2-1
D: NA
DNA: TGTGCCAGCAGTCTAAACCCGGGACCTGTTAACAATGAGCAGTTCTTC
CDR3: CASSLNPGPVNNEQFF

V: TRBV7-2
size: few
J: TRBJ2-5
D: NA
DNA: TGTGCCAGCAGCTCCGTAGCGGCTGGGACCCAGTACTTC
CDR3: CASSSVAAGTQYF